This T cell receptor (beta chain) is from a study of cytomegalovirus exposure and HLA in healthy donors. Study-level background: An earlier analysis found fewer than 140 million unique TCR beta sequences from about 190 million T cells.

Regarding the study as a whole: It was confirmed in vitro that a few of the CMV-associated chains were specific for CMV antigens.

Comments on this clone: Its antigen remains unknown.

The germline V gene encodes CDR1 GTSNPN and CDR2 SVGIG (reference sequence). This CDR3 comprises 15 residues. The junction had 8 bases not matched to a gene; V was cut back by 3 bases and J by 3 bases. The PCR contained 60 Vbeta and 13 Jbeta primers. Data came from immunoSEQ multiplex PCR; TCRdb stores just in-frame clones and leaves some out. The top ten hold 2% to 2.5% of the sample, which has roughly 190,000 clones, approximately 81% seen once. This TCR was sampled from a woman aged 45-60 years in good health and CMV-seronegative. This chain uses TRBV30 with TRBJ1-3; 7 positions match TRBD1. Input material: PBMCs. The CDR3 DNA reads TGTGCCTGGAGACGACAGGGCCGAATTGGAAACACCATATATTTT. This gives the protein CAWRRQGRIGNTIYF.